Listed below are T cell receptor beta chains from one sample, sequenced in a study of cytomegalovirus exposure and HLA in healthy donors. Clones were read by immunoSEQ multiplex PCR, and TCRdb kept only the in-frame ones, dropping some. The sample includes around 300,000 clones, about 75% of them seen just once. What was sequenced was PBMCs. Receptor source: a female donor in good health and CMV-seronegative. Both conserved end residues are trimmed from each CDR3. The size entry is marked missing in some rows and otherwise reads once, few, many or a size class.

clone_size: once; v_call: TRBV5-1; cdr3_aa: ASSLGGFANYGYT
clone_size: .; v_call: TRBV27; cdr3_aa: ASSPLDRASYGYT
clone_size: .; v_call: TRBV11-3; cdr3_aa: ASSFRQGEAGELF
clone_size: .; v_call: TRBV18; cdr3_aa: ASSPGLNTGELF
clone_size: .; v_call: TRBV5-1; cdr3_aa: ASSPLEVNTEAF
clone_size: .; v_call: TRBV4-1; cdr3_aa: ASSQEPASMSEEQF
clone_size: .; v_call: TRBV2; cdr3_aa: ASLYGPIRREQY
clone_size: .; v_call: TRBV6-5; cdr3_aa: ASKKQGAKGYT
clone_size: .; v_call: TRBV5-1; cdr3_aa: ASSQGSGTSGRAIYEQY
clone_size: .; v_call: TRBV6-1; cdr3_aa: ASSVRQGVGYT
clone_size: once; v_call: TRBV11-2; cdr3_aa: ASSLGWGGASTDTQY
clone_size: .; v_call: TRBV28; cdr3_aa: ASSSTGLGGQETQY
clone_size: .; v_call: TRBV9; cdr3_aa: ASSATSQGTNEQF
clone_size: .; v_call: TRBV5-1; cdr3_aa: ASSRRGLGRQETQY
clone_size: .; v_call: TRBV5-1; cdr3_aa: ASSPEGGGIEQF
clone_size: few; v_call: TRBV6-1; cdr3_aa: AGRVRGGNEQF
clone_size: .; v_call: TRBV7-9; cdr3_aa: SSSPRAALVEETQY
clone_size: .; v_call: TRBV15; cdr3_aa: ATSRDRGGKRGEQY
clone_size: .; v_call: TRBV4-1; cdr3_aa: ASSQGETGFDGYT
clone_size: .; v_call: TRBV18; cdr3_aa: ASSQQANTIY
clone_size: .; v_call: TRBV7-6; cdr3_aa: ASSLAWGGEQY
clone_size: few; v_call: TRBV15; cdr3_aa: ATSSLGLAGEGEQY
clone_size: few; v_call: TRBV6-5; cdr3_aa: ASTSSSDTQY
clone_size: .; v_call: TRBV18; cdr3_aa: ASSRESEQY
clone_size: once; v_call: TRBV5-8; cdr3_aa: ASSLGTSNTDTQY
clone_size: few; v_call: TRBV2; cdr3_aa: ASGHGISYNEQF
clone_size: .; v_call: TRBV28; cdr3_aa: ASSSRRGAAYEQY
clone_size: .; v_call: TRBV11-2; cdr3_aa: ASSPWTGSYEQY
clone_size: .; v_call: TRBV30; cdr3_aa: AWSYAGELF
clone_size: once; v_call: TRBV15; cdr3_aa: ATSREREYLYEQY
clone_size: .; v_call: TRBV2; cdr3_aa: ASSVDRGLNEQF
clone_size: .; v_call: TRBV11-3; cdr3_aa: ASSLVSGETGELF
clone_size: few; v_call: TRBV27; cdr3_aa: ASRMGGARGIQPQH
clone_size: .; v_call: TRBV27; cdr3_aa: ASSLKAGPIYEQY
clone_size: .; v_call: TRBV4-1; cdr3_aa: ASSHEVGDEEF
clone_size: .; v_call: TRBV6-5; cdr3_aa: ASREGSGVRGEQY
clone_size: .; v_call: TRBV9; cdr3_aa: ASSVGDRGRKNEQY
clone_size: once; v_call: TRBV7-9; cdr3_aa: ASSSNYGELF
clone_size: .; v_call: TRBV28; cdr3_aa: ASSPLREQFHTGELF
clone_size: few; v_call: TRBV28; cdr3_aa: ASSLLLAGGTYEQY
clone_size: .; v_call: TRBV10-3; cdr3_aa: AISGDRDSGGYT
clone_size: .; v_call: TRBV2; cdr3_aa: ASSPEGRGTDTQY